Presented here are 22 T cell receptor beta chains from one specimen sequenced in a study of cytomegalovirus exposure and HLA in healthy donors. 13 Jbeta primers and 60 Vbeta primers were used for the PCR. Here immunoSEQ multiplex PCR was the method, and the copy in TCRdb shows in-frame clones only, minus some. The table lists approximately 94,000 clones, more than 75% of them singletons. The specimen was PBMCs. These receptors originate from a man aged 25-45 years in good health and CMV-seropositive.

The V gene is TRBV10-3, the J gene TRBJ2-1; 8 bases line up with TRBD2. In germline, CDR1 is ENHRY, CDR2 SYGVKD. There are 15 residues in the CDR3. Germline trimming cut 6 bases from V and 1 base from J; bases unmatched to any gene: 5. The CDR3 reads CAIRISGESYNEQFF. CDR3 bases: TGTGCCATCAGGATTAGCGGGGAGTCCTACAATGAGCAGTTCTTC.

V and J are TRBV4-2 and TRBJ2-1, with D perhaps matching TRBD2 (6 bases). V lost 1 base and J lost 2, with 12 bases in between. The CDR3 totals 16 residues. From germline, CDR1 is LGHNA and CDR2 YNFKEQ. CDR3: CASSQATERAYNEQFF. CDR3 coding DNA: TGTGCCAGCAGCCAAGCGACCGAGCGGGCCTACAATGAGCAGTTCTTC.

The rearrangement joins TRBV5-1 to TRBJ2-2; perhaps TRBD1 as D (5 bases). Trimming pared 0 bases from V and 3 bases from J, leaving 21 bases between. The CDR3 runs to 19 residues. From germline, CDR1 is SGHRS and CDR2 YFSETQ. The CDR3 DNA follows: TGCGCCAGCAGCTTGGCCCAACTCAGGGCACTGTCGCACACCGGGGAGCTGTTTTTT. As protein: CASSLAQLRALSHTGELFF.

The chain joins TRBV10-2 to TRBJ2-3; no clear D gene. The CDR3 covers 13 residues. Germline V gene sequence: CDR1 WSHSY, CDR2 SAAADI. Between the trimmed V and J ends, which lost 3 bases and 6 bases, there was a span of 10 bases. The chain's CDR3 is CASSDPLFDTQYF. The CDR3 coding sequence is TGCGCCAGCAGTGACCCCCTGTTTGATACGCAGTATTTT.

In this sample, this clone turned up a few times. The chain links TRBV18 to TRBJ1-2; possibly TRBD1 for D (5 bases). Germline-derived CDR1 and CDR2 are KGHSH and LQKENI. V lost 6 bases and J 8 bases, leaving 16 bases between the germline ends. The CDR3 is made up of 13 amino acids. CDR3: CASSPGTVDGYTF. The CDR3 DNA reads TGTGCCAGCTCGCCCGGGACTGTGGACGGCTACACCTTC.

The V and J genes are TRBV6-6 and TRBJ1-5; D is uncertain. Trimming pared 1 base from V and 1 base from J, leaving 5 bases between. This CDR3 has 14 amino acids. Germline V CDR1 and CDR2: MNHNY, SVGAGI (reference sequence). For the CDR3, the DNA is TGTGCCAGCAGTTACTTGGGCAGCAATCAGCCCCAGCATTTT. Protein: CASSYLGSNQPQHF.

The chain links TRBV9 to TRBJ2-5, with D possibly matching TRBD1 (5 bases). CDR1 is SGDLS, CDR2 YYNGEE, per germline. The CDR3 loop spans 12 amino acids. V was trimmed by 3 bases and J by 11 bases, leaving 14 bases between them. The CDR3 spells CASSGDSPSQYF. The CDR3 nucleotides are TGTGCCAGCAGCGGTGACAGCCCATCACAGTACTTC.

This chain links TRBV9 with TRBJ2-5; D gene unclear. The length of the CDR3 is 14 residues. The germline CDR1 and CDR2 sequences are SGDLS and YYNGEE. The V end lost 0 bases, the J end lost 1 base, and 7 bases lay between the germline ends. The CDR3 nucleotides are TGTGCCAGCAGCGTAGGCAACAGCCAAGAGACCCAGTACTTC. Translated, it gives CASSVGNSQETQYF.

V usage is TRBV5-6 and J usage is TRBJ1-2; maybe TRBD1 (5 bases). The germline CDR1 and CDR2 sequences are SGHDT and YYEEEE. The CDR3 runs 14 residues. V was trimmed by 4 bases and J by 5 bases, leaving 15 bases between them. CDR3 coding DNA: TGTGCCAGCAGCCCCCCGGGGGTCCCTTATGGCTACACCTTC. It specifies CASSPPGVPYGYTF.

CDR3 region: CASSASLSDQPQHF. The CDR3, as DNA: TGTGCCAGCTCTGCAAGTTTGTCGGATCAGCCCCAGCATTTT. The chain combines TRBV18 with TRBJ1-5, with D uncertain. This CDR3 comprises 14 residues. The V end lost 6 bases, the J end lost 5 bases, and 14 bases lay between the germline ends. Per germline, CDR1 KGHSH and CDR2 LQKENI.

This clone was seen a handful of times. The J gene is TRBJ1-1, the V gene TRBV6-5; 10 bases align to TRBD1. The germline V gene encodes CDR1 MNHEY and CDR2 SVGAGI. The CDR3 is 14 residues long. V was pared by 5 bases and J by 4 bases, with 4 bases of the junction left unmatched. The chain's CDR3 is CASSPGQGGTEAFF. The CDR3 nucleotides read TGTGCCAGCAGTCCCGGACAGGGGGGCACTGAAGCTTTCTTT.

The chain is built from TRBV15 and TRBJ2-7, with D perhaps TRBD1 (5 bases). Germline V gene sequence: CDR1 LNHNV, CDR2 YYDKDF (reference sequence). Trimming cost V 3 bases and J 2 bases, with 8 bases left between them. The CDR3 extends over 13 amino acids. DNA of the CDR3: TGTGCCACCAGCAGGGACATAACCTACGAGCAGTACTTC. Protein sequence: CATSRDITYEQYF.

The rearrangement joins TRBV6-1 to TRBJ2-5; D may be TRBD2 (6 bases). Per the germline V gene, CDR1 is MNHNS and CDR2 is SASEGT. The CDR3 contains 15 residues. Between the trimmed V and J ends, which lost 1 base and 1 base, there was a span of 10 bases. CDR3 sequence (DNA): TGTGCCAGCAGTGAAGTCGACGGGGGCCAAGAGACCCAGTACTTC. Translated, it gives CASSEVDGGQETQYF.

This clone was observed a single time. V and J are TRBV28 and TRBJ1-3, with D maybe TRBD1 (6 bases). CDR3 length: 14 amino acids. Germline lookup yields CDR1 MDHEN and CDR2 SYDVKM. V was pared by 6 bases and J by 5 bases, with 14 bases between. The DNA of the CDR3 is TGTGCCAGCAGGATACAGGGAACCAGAAACACCATATATTTT. Translating it yields CASRIQGTRNTIYF.

The chain employs TRBV11-2 and TRBJ1-1; 9 nucleotides line up with TRBD1. V was pared by 5 bases and J by 0 bases, with 4 bases of the junction left unmatched. The CDR3 is 15 amino acids. Germline loops: CDR1 SGHAT, CDR2 FQNNGV. The CDR3 nucleotides are TGTGCCAGCAGCCCAAGGACAGGGGTGAACACTGAAGCTTTCTTT. It encodes CASSPRTGVNTEAFF.

The J gene is TRBJ2-7, the V gene TRBV7-8; 9 positions agree with TRBD2. This CDR3 contains 15 residues. Germline V gene sequence: CDR1 SGHVS, CDR2 FQNEAQ. V was clipped by 1 base and J by 7 bases; unmatched bases: 8. The CDR3 DNA is TGTGCCAGCAGCTTAGTGCGCGGGGGGGTCGGGGAGCAGTACTTC. It encodes CASSLVRGGVGEQYF.

This clone was seen a handful of times. This sequence joins TRBV5-1 and TRBJ1-3; 8 bases match TRBD1. The V segment lost 0 bases and the J segment 0 bases; nucleotides outside the gene matches: 11. Looked up from germline, CDR1 is SGHRS and CDR2 is YFSETQ. The CDR3 contains 19 residues. The DNA of the CDR3 is TGCGCCAGCAGCTTGGCCGAGGACAGGGTAGGCCGCTCTGGAAACACCATATATTTT. It codes for CASSLAEDRVGRSGNTIYF.

This rearrangement joins TRBV6-1 to TRBJ2-5; D ambiguous. The V gene's germline CDR1 is MNHNS and CDR2 SASEGT. The CDR3 spans 16 residues. V dropped 3 bases and J dropped 3 bases, with 17 bases sitting between them. The DNA for the CDR3 is TGTGCCAGCAGTGACGCCGGTATCCAGCGCAAAGAGACCCAGTACTTC. Its protein product is CASSDAGIQRKETQYF.

In its sample, this clone was seen a few times. The J gene is TRBJ2-1, the V gene TRBV28; D not certain. Germline assignment: CDR1 MDHEN and CDR2 SYDVKM. The CDR3 is 12 residues long. V was clipped by 4 bases and J by 11 bases, with 12 bases between them. The CDR3 here is CASSSPVLKQFF. The DNA of the CDR3 is TGTGCCAGCAGTTCCCCGGTACTTAAGCAGTTCTTC.

The chain links TRBV18 to TRBJ1-1, with TRBD1 as a possible D gene (6 bases). This CDR3 region has 13 residues. Trimming took 5 bases from V and 1 from J, leaving 8 bases between them. Germline V gene lookup returns CDR1 KGHSH and CDR2 LQKENI. The CDR3 reads CASSTGKNTEAFF. The CDR3 DNA reads TGTGCCAGCTCAACAGGGAAGAACACTGAAGCTTTCTTT.

The chain uses TRBV15 and TRBJ1-1; D is unresolved. The CDR3 sequence is 13 residues long. In germline, CDR1 is LNHNV, CDR2 YYDKDF (reference sequence). Deletions cut 0 bases from V and 4 bases from J, with 6 bases between. CDR3 amino acids: CATSRDRSTEAFF. The CDR3, as DNA: TGTGCCACCAGCAGAGATCGGTCCACTGAAGCTTTCTTT.

The CDR3 sequence is CASSPRDRATDTQYF. In DNA form, the CDR3 reads TGCGCCAGCAGCCCGCGGGACAGGGCGACAGATACGCAGTATTTT. The chain recombines TRBV4-1 with TRBJ2-3; 9 bases fit TRBD1. V dropped 4 bases and J dropped 3; count of bases not matched to a gene: 5. Germline CDR1 reads MGHRA; CDR2 reads YSYEKL. This CDR3 is 15 amino acids long.